One TCR beta chain is described in this entry. What it binds is unknown. These data originate in a study of T cell responses to AZD1222 COVID-19 vaccine. Notes on the study in general: Spike-wide coverage was observed for vaccine-associated CD4 TCRs, with dominant responses at 160-218 and 743-854. The number of AZD1222 recipients seropositive at baseline was only 6 or 7. Two AZD1222 administrations were followed by greater Spike-specific TCR breadth and depth.

TCRdb's copy holds only in-frame clones and misses some; the assay was immunoSEQ multiplex PCR. The sample consists of 150,000 or so clones, 94% of them appearing once. Per the germline V gene, CDR1 is SGHRS and CDR2 is YFSETQ. V was trimmed by 2 bases and J by 8 bases, leaving 11 bases between them. The CDR3 has 13 amino acids. Second doses at about 4 or about 12 weeks were pooled. The material sequenced was peripheral blood, taken 28 days after the second AZD1222 dose. The gene calls are TRBV5-1 and TRBJ2-1, with D perhaps TRBD2 (5 bases). The sequence came from an adult who received the AZD1222 COVID-19 vaccine. The CDR3 sequence: CASSFAGGDEQFF. The CDR3, as DNA: TGCGCCAGCAGCTTCGCGGGTGGGGATGAGCAGTTCTTC.